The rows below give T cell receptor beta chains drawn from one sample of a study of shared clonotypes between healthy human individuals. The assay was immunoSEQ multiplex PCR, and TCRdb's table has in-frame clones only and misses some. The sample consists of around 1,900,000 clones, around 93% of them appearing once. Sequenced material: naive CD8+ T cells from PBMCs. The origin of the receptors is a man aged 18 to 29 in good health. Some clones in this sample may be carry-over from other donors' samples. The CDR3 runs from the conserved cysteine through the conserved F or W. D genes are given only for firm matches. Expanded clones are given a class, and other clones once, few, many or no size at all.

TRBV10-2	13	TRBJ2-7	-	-	TGCGCCAGCAGTGAGGGCCGGGGGAGCGAGCAGTACTTC	CASSEGRGSEQYF
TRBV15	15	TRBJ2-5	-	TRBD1	TGTGCCACCAGCCAATACGGGACAGGGCAAGAGACCCAGTACTTC	CATSQYGTGQETQYF
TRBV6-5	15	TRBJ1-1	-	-	TGTGCCAGCAGTTACTTCGACTGGGAGAACACTGAAGCTTTCTTT	CASSYFDWENTEAFF
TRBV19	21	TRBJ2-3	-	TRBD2	TGTGCCAGTAGTATTTTTCCGGCCGGGGGCCTAGCGGGAGCCCCCGGAGATACGCAGTATTTT	CASSIFPAGGLAGAPGDTQYF
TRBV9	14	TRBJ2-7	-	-	TGTGCCAGCAGCGTAGAGGGGAACGGGGTCGAGCAGTACTTC	CASSVEGNGVEQYF
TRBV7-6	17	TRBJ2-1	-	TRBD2	TGTGCCAGCAGCTTAGCCACCGGGACTAGAACAAACAATGAGCAGTTCTTC	CASSLATGTRTNNEQFF
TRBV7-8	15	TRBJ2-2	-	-	TGTGCCAGCAGCTTAGACAGGGTGAACACCGGGGAGCTGTTTTTT	CASSLDRVNTGELFF
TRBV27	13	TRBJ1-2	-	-	TGTGCCAGCAGTCTCGGGACAACTTATGGCTACACCTTC	CASSLGTTYGYTF
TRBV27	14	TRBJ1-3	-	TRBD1	TGTGCCAGCAGACGGACAGGGGTAGGAAACACCATATATTTT	CASRRTGVGNTIYF
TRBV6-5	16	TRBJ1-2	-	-	TGTGCCAGCAGTTACTCCTCTCGAGCGGCTAACTATGGCTACACCTTC	CASSYSSRAANYGYTF
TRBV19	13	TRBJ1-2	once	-	TGTGCCAGTAGTATAGGGACGGCTAATGGCTACACCTTC	CASSIGTANGYTF
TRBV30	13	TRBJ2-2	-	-	TGTGCTACAGAAAGGGTTTACACCGGGGAGCTGTTTTTT	CATERVYTGELFF